A single sample gave rise to the 6 T cell receptor beta chains below, sequenced in a study of cytomegalovirus exposure and HLA in healthy donors. 13 Jbeta primers and 60 Vbeta primers were used for the PCR. Produced via immunoSEQ multiplex PCR; TCRdb's table is partial and in-frame only. The sample holds about 190,000 clones; around 75% are singletons and the top ten take 1.5% to 2%. The sample comprised PBMCs. The receptors were gathered from a woman aged 50 to 60 in good health and CMV-seronegative.

V usage is TRBV29-1 and J usage is TRBJ2-2; 9 bases are a match to TRBD1. Germline-derived CDR1 and CDR2 are SQVTM and ANQGSEA. The length of the CDR3 is 16 residues. The junction had 8 bases not matched to a gene; V was cut back by 6 bases and J by 0 bases. In nucleotides, the CDR3 is TGCAGCGTCGATCCGGGACAGGGCCCGAACACCGGGGAGCTGTTTTTT. Amino acids: CSVDPGQGPNTGELFF.

The V and J genes are TRBV27 and TRBJ2-5; 8 bases match TRBD2. The closer fit of TRBJ2-7 to the DNA end suggests the J call may be wrong. The CDR3 totals 14 residues. CDR1 is MNHEY, CDR2 SMNVEV, per germline (reference sequence). The CDR3 is CASTREGVGGEQYF. The CDR3, as DNA: TGTGCCAGCACCCGGGAGGGTGTAGGTGGCGAGCAGTACTTC.

This chain uses TRBV5-4 with TRBJ2-7; 7 nucleotides match TRBD1. The CDR3 totals 14 residues. V was clipped by 3 bases and J by 3 bases; unmatched bases: 6. Germline CDR1 and CDR2: SGHNT and YYREEE (reference sequence). The CDR3 DNA reads TGTGCCAGCAGCTCAACCGCAGGGGGCTACGAGCAGTACTTC. It translates to CASSSTAGGYEQYF.

The chain carries TRBV5-8 and TRBJ1-6; D is ambiguous. The CDR3 is made up of 11 amino acids. Germline V gene lookup returns CDR1 SGHTS and CDR2 YDEGEE. Trimming took 0 bases from V and 16 from J, leaving 8 bases between them. The CDR3 loop is CASSLAVILHF. CDR3 DNA sequence: TGTGCCAGCAGCTTGGCAGTTATACTCCACTTT.

The rearrangement links TRBV21-1 to TRBJ2-2; the tabulated D call, TRBD2, remains unverified against the DNA. TRBV21-1 is marked as a pseudogene. The CDR3 extends over 17 amino acids. CDR3 DNA: TGTGCCAGCAGCAAAAGGGCGGGACTACCGAACACCGGGGAGCTGTTTTTT. Amino acids: CASSKRAGLPNTGELFF.

In this sample, this clone turned up once. This chain links TRBV5-1 with TRBJ1-2; D possibly corresponds to TRBD1 (5 bases). The ends were cut back, 3 bases at V and 5 bases at J, with 17 bases in the middle. This CDR3 has 15 amino acids. CDR1 and CDR2 (germline): SGHRS, YFSETQ. The CDR3 spells CASSSRGRVNYGYTF. CDR3 nucleotides: TGCGCCAGCAGCTCCCGTGGCAGGGTGAATTATGGCTACACCTTC.